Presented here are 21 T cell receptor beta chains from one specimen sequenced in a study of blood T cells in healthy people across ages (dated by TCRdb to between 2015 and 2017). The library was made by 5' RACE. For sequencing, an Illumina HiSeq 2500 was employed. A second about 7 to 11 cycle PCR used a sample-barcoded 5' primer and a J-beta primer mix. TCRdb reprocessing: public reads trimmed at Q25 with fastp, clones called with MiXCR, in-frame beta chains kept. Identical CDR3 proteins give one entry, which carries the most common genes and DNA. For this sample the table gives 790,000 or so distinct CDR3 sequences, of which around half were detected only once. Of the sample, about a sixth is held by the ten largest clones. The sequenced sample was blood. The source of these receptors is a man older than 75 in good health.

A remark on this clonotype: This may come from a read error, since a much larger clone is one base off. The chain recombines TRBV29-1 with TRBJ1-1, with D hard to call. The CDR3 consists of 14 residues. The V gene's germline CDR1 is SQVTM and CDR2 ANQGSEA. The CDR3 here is CSVPLGAMNTVAFF. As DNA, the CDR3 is TGCAGCGTTCCCCTAGGCGCCATGAACACTGTAGCTTTCTTT.

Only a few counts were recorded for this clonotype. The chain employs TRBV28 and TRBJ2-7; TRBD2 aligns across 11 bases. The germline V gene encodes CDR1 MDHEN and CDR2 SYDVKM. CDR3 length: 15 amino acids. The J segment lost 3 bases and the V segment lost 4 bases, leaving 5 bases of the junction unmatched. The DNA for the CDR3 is TGTGCCAGCAGTTCTCGACTAGCGGGGTACTACGAGCAGTACTTC. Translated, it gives CASSSRLAGYYEQYF.

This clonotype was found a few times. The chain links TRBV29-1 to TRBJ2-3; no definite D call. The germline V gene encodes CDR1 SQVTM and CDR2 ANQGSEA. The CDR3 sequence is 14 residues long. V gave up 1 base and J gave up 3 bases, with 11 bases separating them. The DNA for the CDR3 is TGCAGCGTTGAAGGCCAAGGATATACAGATACGCAGTATTTT. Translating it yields CSVEGQGYTDTQYF.

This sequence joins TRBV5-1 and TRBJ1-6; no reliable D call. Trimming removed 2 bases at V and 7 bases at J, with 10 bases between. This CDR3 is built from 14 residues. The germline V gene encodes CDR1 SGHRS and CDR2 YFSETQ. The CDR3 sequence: CASSFRAANSPLHF. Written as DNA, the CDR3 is TGCGCCAGCAGCTTCCGGGCCGCAAATTCACCCCTCCACTTT. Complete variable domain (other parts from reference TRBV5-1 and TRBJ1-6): KAGVTQTPRYLIKTRGQQVTLSCSPISGHRSVSWYQQTPGQGLQFLFEYFSETQRNKGNFPGRFSGRQFSNSRSEMNVSTLELGDSALYLCASSFRAANSPLHFGNGTRLTVT.

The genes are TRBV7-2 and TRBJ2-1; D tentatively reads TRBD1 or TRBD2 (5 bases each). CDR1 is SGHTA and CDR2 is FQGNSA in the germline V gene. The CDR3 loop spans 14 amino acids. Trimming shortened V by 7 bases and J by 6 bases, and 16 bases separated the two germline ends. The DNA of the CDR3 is TGTGCCAGCAACGGAAGGTGGGACCTCAATGAGCAGTTCTTC. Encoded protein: CASNGRWDLNEQFF.

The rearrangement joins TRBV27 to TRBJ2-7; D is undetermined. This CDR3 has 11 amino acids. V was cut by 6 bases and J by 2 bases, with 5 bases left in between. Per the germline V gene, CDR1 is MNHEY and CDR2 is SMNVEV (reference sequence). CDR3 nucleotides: TGTGCCAGCAGCTGGCCCTACGAGCAGTACTTC. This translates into CASSWPYEQYF.

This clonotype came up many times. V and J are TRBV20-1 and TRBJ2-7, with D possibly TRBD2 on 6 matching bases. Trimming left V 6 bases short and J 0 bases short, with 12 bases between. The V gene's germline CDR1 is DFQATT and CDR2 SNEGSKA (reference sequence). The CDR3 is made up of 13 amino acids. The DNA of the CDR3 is TGCAGTGCGATCCGGGACTCCTCCTACGAGCAGTACTTC. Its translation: CSAIRDSSYEQYF.

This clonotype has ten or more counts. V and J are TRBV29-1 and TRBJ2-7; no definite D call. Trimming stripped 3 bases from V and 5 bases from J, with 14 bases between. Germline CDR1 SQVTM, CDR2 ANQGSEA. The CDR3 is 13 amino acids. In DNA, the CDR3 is TGCAGCGTTGACGGGCAGGTCGACCACGAGCAGTACTTC. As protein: CSVDGQVDHEQYF.

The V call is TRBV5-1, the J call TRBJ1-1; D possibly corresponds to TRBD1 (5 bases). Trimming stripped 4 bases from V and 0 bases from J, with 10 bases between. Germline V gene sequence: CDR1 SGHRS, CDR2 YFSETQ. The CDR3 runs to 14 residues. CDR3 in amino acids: CASSRDWLNTEAFF. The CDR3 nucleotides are TGCGCCAGCAGCCGGGACTGGTTGAACACTGAAGCTTTCTTT.

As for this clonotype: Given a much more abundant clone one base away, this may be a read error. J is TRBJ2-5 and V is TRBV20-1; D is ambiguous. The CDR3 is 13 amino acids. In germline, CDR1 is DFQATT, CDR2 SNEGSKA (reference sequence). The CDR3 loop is CSARVQSPEAQYF. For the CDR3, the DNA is TGCAGTGCTAGAGTCCAGAGCCCAGAGGCCCAGTACTTC.

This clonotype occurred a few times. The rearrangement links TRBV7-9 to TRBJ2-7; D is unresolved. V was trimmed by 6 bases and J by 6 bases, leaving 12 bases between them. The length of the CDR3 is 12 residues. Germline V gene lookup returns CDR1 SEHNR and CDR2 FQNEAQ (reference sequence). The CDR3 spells CASSSGGREQYF. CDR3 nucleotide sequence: TGTGCCAGCAGTTCCGGCGGTCGCGAGCAGTACTTC.

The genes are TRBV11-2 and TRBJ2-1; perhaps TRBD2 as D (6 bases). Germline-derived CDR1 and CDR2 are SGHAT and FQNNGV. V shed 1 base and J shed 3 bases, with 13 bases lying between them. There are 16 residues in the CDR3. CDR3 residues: CASSLVPGVDYNEQFF. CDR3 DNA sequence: TGTGCCAGCAGCTTAGTTCCGGGAGTTGACTACAATGAGCAGTTCTTC.

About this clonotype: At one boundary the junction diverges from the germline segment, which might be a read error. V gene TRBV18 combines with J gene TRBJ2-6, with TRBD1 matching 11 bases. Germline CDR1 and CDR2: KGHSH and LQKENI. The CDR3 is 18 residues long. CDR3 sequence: CASFRPDRGLNGANVLTF. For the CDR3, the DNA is TGTGCCAGCTTCCGCCCGGACAGGGGGCTTAATGGGGCCAACGTCCTGACTTTT.

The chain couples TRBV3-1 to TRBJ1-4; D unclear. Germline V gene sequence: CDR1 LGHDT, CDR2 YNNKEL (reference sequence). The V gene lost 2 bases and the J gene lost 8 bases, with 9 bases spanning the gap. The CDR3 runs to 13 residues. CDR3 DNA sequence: TGTGCCAGCAGCCAAATGGTTGAAGAAAAACTGTTTTTT. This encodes CASSQMVEEKLFF.

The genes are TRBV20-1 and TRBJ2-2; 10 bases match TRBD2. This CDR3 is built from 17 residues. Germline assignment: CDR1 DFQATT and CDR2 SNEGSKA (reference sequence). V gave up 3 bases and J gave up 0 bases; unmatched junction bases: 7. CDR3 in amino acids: CSARRLAGDTNTGELFF. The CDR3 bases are TGCAGTGCTAGGAGGCTAGCGGGAGATACGAACACCGGGGAGCTGTTTTTT.

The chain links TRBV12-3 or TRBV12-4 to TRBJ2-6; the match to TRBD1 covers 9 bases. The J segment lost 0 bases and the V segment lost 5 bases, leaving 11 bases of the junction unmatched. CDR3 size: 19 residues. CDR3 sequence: CASSRIRDRAGSGANVLTF. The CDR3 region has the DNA TGTGCCAGCAGTCGCATCCGGGACAGGGCAGGCTCTGGGGCCAACGTCCTGACTTTC.

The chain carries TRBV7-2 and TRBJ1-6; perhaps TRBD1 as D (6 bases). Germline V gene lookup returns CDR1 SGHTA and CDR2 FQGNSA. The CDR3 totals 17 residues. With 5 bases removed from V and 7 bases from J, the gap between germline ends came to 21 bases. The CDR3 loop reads CASSQNAAGAGNSPLHF. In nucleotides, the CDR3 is TGTGCCAGCAGCCAGAACGCTGCGGGGGCAGGAAATTCACCCCTCCACTTT.

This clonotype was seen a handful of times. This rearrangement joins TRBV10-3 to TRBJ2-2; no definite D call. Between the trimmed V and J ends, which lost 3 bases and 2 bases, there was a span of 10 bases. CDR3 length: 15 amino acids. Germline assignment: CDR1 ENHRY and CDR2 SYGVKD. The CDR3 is CAISDPMGNTGELFF. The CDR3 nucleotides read TGTGCCATCAGTGACCCGATGGGAAACACCGGGGAGCTGTTTTTT.

CDR3 in DNA: TGTGCCATCACTCGCGGGAGTTTGACCGATACGCAGTATTTT. Amino acids: CAITRGSLTDTQYF. V usage is TRBV10-3 and J usage is TRBJ2-3; 7 nucleotides line up with TRBD2. The CDR3 runs 14 residues. Germline CDR1 is ENHRY and CDR2 is SYGVKD. V was pared by 7 bases and J by 6 bases, with 10 bases of the junction left unmatched.

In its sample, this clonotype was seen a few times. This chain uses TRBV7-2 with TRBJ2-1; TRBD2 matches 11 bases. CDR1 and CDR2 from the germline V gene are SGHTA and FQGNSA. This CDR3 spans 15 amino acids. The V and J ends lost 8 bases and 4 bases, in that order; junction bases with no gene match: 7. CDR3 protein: CASERGLADYNEQFF. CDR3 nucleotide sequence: TGTGCCAGCGAACGGGGACTAGCGGATTACAATGAGCAGTTCTTC.

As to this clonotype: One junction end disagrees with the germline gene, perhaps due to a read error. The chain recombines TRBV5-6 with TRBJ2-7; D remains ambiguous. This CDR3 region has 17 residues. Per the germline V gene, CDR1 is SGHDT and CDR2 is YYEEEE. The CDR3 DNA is TGTGCCAGCCGCTTTTCGGAGAGGTACAATCGTTACAATGAGCAGTACTTC. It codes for CASRFSERYNRYNEQYF.